The 2 T cell receptor beta chains below all came from one sample that was sequenced in a study of shared clonotypes between healthy human individuals. The protocol was immunoSEQ multiplex PCR, while the TCRdb copy is restricted to in-frame clones and leaves out a portion. Among a few hundred thousand clones listed, about 96% were seen once. The sample consisted of naive CD4+ T cells sorted from blood. As to subset: CD45RA+ positively selected. These receptors originate from a woman aged 25-40 years in good health.

In DNA, the CDR3 is TGTGCCAGCAGCAAAGGGTGCCCCCACGAGCAGTACTTC. Translated: CASSKGCPHEQYF. The chain has TRBV21-1 and TRBJ2-7. TRBV21-1 is described as a pseudogene. The CDR3 totals 13 residues.

The chain carries TRBV5-1 and TRBJ2-7; D assignment may be TRBD1 or TRBD2 (5 bases each). The CDR3 is 14 residues long. The ends were cut back, 2 bases at V and 6 bases at J, with 15 bases in the middle. Per germline, CDR1 SGHRS and CDR2 YFSETQ. CDR3: CASSFGVRDLEQYF. The CDR3 bases are TGCGCCAGCAGCTTTGGAGTTCGGGACCTCGAGCAGTACTTC.